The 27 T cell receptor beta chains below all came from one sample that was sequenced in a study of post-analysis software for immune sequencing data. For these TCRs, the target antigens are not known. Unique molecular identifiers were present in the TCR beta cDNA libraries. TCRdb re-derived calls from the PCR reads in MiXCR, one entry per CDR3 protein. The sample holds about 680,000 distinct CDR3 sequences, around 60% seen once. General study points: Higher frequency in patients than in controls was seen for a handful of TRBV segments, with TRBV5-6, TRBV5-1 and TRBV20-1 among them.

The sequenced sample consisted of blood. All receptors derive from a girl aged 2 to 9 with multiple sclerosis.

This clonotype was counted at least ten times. CDR3 protein: CASSLTSGNLGEQYF. In nucleotides, the CDR3 is TGCGCCAGCAGCTTGACTAGCGGCAACCTTGGGGAGCAGTACTTC. The chain combines TRBV5-1 with TRBJ2-5; 8 positions match TRBD2. CDR3 size: 15 residues. Germline CDR1 is SGHRS and CDR2 is YFSETQ. Trimming took 1 base from V and 11 from J; bases not matched to a gene: 13.

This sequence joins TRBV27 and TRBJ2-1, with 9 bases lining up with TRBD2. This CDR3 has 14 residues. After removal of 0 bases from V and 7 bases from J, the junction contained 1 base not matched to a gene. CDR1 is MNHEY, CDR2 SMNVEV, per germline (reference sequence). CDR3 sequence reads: CASSLSGLANEQFF. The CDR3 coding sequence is TGTGCCAGCAGTTTATCGGGACTAGCAAATGAGCAGTTCTTC.

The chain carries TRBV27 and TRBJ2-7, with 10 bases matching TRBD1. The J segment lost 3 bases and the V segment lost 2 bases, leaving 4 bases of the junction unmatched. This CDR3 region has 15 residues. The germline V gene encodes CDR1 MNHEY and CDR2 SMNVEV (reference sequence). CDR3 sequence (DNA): TGTGCCAGCAGTTTAATAGGACAGGGGGACTACGAGCAGTACTTC. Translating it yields CASSLIGQGDYEQYF.

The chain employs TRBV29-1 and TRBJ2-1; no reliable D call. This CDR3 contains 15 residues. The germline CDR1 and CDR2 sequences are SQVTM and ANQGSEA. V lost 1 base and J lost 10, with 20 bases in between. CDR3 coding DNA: TGCAGCGTTGAAGCTCTAGAGGTCCCATTCGGGGAGCAGTTCTTC. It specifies CSVEALEVPFGEQFF.

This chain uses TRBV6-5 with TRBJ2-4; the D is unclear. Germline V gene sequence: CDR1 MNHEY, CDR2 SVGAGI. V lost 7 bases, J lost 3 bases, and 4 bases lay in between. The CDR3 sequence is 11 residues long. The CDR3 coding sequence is TGTGCCAGCAAGTACAAAAACATTCAGTACTTC. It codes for CASKYKNIQYF.

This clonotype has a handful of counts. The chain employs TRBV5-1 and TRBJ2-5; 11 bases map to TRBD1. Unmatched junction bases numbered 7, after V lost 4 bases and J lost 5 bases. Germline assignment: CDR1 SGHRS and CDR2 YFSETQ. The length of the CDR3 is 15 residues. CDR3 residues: CASSRTGGAGETQYF. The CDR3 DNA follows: TGCGCCAGCAGCCGGACAGGGGGCGCAGGGGAGACCCAGTACTTC. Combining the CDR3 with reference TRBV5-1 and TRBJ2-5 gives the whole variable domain KAGVTQTPRYLIKTRGQQVTLSCSPISGHRSVSWYQQTPGQGLQFLFEYFSETQRNKGNFPGRFSGRQFSNSRSEMNVSTLELGDSALYLCASSRTGGAGETQYFGPGTRLLVL.

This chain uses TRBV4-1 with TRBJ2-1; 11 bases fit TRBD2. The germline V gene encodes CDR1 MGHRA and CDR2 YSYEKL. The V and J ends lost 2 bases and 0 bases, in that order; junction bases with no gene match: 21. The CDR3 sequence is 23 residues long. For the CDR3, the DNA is TGCGCCAGCAGCCAACAAGTAGCACTAGCGGGAGTAGTAAAACGTAGCTCCTACAATGAGCAGTTCTTC. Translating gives CASSQQVALAGVVKRSSYNEQFF.

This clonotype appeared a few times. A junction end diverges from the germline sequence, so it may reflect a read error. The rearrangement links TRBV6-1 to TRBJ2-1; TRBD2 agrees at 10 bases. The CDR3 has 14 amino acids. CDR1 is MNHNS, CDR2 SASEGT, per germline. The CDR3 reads CAGSEAGGNNEQFF. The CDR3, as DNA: TGTGCCGGCAGTGAAGCGGGGGGGAACAATGAGCAGTTCTTC.

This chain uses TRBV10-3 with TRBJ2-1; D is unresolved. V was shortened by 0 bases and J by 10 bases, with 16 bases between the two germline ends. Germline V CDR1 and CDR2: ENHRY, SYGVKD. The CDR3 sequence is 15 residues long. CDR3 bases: TGTGCCATCAGTGAGTCTCAGGTCCTACTCCTCGAGCAGTTCTTC. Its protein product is CAISESQVLLLEQFF.

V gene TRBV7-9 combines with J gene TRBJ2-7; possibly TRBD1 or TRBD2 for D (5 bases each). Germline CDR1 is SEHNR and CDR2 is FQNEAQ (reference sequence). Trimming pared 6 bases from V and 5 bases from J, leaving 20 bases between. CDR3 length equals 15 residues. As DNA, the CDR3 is TGTGCCAGCAGTTGGAGCGGTCCGGGGACCCACGAGCAGTACTTC. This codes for CASSWSGPGTHEQYF.

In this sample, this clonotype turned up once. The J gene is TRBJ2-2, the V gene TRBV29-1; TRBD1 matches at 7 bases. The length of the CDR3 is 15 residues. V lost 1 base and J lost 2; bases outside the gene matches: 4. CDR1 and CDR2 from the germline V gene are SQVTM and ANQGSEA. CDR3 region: CSVEGTGENTGELFF. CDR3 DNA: TGCAGCGTTGAAGGAACAGGGGAAAACACCGGGGAGCTGTTTTTT.

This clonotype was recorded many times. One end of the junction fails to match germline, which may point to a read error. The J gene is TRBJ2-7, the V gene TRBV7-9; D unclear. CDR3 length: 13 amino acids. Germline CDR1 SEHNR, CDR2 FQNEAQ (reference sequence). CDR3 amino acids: CASSLVGSHEQYF. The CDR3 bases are TGTGCCAGCAGCTTAGTAGGCTCCCACGAGCAGTACTTC. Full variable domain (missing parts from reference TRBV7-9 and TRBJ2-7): DTGVSQNPRHKITKRGQNVTFRCDPISEHNRLYWYRQTLGQGPEFLTYFQNEAQLEKSRLLSDRFSAERPKGSFSTLEIQRTEQGDSAMYLCASSLVGSHEQYFGPGTRLTVT.

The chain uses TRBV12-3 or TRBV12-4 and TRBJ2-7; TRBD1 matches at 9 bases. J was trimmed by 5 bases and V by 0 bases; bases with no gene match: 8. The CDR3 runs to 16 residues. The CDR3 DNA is TGTGCCAGCAGTTTAGCGCAAGGGACAGGGTCCCACGAGCAGTACTTC. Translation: CASSLAQGTGSHEQYF.

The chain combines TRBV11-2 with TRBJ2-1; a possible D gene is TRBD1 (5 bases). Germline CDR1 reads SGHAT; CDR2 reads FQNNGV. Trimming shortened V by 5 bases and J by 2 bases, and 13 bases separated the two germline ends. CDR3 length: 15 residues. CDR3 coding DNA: TGTGCCAGCAGCATAACCGACAGAACCTACAATGAGCAGTTCTTC. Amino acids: CASSITDRTYNEQFF.

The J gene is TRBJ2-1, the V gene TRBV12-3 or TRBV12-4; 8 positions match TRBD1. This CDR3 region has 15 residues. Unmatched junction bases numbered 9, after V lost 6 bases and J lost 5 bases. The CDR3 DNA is TGTGCCAGCAGCCTCGACAGGGGATGGGACAATGAGCAGTTCTTC. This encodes CASSLDRGWDNEQFF.

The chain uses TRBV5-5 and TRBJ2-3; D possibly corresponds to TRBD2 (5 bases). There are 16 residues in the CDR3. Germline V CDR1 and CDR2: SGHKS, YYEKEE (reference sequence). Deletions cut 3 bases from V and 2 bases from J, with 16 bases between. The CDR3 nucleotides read TGTGCCAGCAGCTCACCGCAGGACTTGGACACAGATACGCAGTATTTT. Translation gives CASSSPQDLDTDTQYF. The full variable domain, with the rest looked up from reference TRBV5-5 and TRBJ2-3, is DAGVTQSPTHLIKTRGQQVTLRCSPISGHKSVSWYQQVLGQGPQFIFQYYEKEERGRGNFPDRFSARQFPNYSSELNVNALLLGDSALYLCASSSPQDLDTDTQYFGPGTRLTVL.

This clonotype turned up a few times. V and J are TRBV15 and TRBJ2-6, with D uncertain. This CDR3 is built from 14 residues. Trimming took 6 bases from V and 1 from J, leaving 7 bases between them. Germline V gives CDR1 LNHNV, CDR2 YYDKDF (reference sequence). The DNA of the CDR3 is TGTGCCACCAGTGCACCGTCTGGGGCCAACGTCCTGACTTTC. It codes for CATSAPSGANVLTF.

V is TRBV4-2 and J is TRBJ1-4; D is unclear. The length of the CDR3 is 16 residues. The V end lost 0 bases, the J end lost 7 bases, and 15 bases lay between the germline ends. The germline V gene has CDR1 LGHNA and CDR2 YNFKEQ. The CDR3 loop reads CASSQEGGLGSEKLFF. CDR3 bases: TGTGCCAGCAGCCAAGAAGGTGGTTTAGGAAGTGAAAAACTGTTTTTT.

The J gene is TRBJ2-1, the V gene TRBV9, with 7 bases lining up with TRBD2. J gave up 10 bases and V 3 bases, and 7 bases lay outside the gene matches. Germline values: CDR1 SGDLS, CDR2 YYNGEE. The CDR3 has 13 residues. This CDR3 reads CASSGTSAGEQFF. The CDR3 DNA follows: TGTGCCAGCAGCGGGACTAGTGCGGGGGAGCAGTTCTTC.

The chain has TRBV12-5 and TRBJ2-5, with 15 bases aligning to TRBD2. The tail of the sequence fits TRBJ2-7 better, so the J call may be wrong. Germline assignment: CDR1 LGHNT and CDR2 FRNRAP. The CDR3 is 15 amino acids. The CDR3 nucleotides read TGTGCTAGTGCTCACGGACTAGCGGGAGGGTACGAGCAGTACTTC. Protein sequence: CASAHGLAGGYEQYF.

The CDR3 loop reads CASSRGWIGPPNREQYF. The CDR3 nucleotides read TGCGCCAGCAGCCGAGGCTGGATTGGGCCCCCAAACCGCGAGCAGTACTTC. This chain connects TRBV4-1 to TRBJ2-5; D not certain. The J call is uncertain, as TRBJ2-7 better fits the DNA end. Germline values: CDR1 MGHRA, CDR2 YSYEKL. The CDR3 consists of 17 residues.

The CDR3 spells CASSYSIRARNEQFF. The CDR3 DNA is TGTGCCAGCAGTTACTCGATAAGGGCCCGGAATGAGCAGTTCTTC. The rearrangement uses TRBV6-6 and TRBJ2-1; D remains ambiguous. The germline gives CDR1 MNHNY, CDR2 SVGAGI (reference sequence). This CDR3 region has 15 residues. The V end lost 0 bases, the J end lost 7 bases, and 13 bases lay between the germline ends.

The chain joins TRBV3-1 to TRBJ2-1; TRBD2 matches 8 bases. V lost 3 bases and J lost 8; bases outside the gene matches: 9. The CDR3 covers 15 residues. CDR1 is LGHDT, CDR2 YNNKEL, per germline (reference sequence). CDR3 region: CASSQATSVGDEQFF. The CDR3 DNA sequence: TGTGCCAGCAGCCAGGCGACTAGCGTGGGCGATGAGCAGTTCTTC.

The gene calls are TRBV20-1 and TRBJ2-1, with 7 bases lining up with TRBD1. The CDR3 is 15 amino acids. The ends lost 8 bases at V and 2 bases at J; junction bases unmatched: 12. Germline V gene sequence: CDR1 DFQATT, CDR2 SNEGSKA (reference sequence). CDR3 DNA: TGCAGTACTCCAATGGCAGGGACAGCCTACAATGAGCAGTTCTTC. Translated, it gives CSTPMAGTAYNEQFF.

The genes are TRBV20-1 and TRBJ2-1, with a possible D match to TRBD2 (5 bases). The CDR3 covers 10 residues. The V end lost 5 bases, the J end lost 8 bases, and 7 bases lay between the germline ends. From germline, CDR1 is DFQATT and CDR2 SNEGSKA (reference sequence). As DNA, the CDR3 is TGCAGTGCTGCCGGGGATGAGCAGTTCTTC. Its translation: CSAAGDEQFF.

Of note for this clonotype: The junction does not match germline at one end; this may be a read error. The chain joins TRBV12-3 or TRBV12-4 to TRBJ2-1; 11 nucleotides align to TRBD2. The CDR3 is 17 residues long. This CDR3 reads CASSFGTSGSSYNKQFF. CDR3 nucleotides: TGTGCCAGCAGTTTCGGGACTAGCGGAAGCTCCTACAATAAGCAGTTCTTC.

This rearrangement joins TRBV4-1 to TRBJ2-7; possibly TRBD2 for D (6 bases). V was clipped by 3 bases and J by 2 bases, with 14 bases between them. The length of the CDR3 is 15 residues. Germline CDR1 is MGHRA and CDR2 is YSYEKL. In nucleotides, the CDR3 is TGCGCCAGCAGCCAGATTAGCGGAGGACCCTACGAGCAGTACTTC. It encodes CASSQISGGPYEQYF.